Below, 5 T cell receptor beta chains from the same sample are listed, as sequenced in a study of CXCR3-negative and CXCR3-positive naive CD8 T cells. UMI-labeled 5' RACE yielded the TRB cDNA libraries. TCRdb reprocessed the 5' RACE reads and reports one entry per CDR3 protein, with no DNA. The table gives about 150,000 distinct CDR3 sequences; the top ten clones make up under 0.35% of it. These TCRs' antigens remain unknown. Regarding the study as a whole: Hydrophobicity was higher for TRB CDR3s found in CXCR3-positive naive cells than in CXCR3-negative naive cells.

Sequencing was performed on naive CXCR3+ CD8+ T cells from blood. Subset given: CD45RO-CCR7+CD27+CD95- naive CD8+ T cells expressing CXCR3 (TNR3+). The receptors shown here come from a human donor in good health. Some clones in this sample may be carry-over from other donors' samples.

This sequence joins TRBV12-3 or TRBV12-4 and TRBJ1-4; TCRdb proposes TRBD1, but this gene call is untestable without DNA. This CDR3 is built from 14 residues. The CDR3 here is CASSQGSMREKLFF.

The chain recombines TRBV2 with TRBJ2-7. The CDR3 is 14 residues long. CDR1 and CDR2 from the germline V gene are SNHLY and FYNNEI. The CDR3 protein is CASDAVEDSYEQYF.

The rearrangement uses TRBV6-5 and TRBJ2-5; without DNA, the TCRdb call of TRBD1 cannot be checked. Germline-derived CDR1 and CDR2 are MNHEY and SVGAGI. This CDR3 has 15 amino acids. CDR3 region: CASSYLGQVEETQYF.

The CDR3 spells CASSESSGRPADTQYF. The J gene is TRBJ2-3, the V gene TRBV7-9; there is no DNA to check the TCRdb D call of TRBD2. The CDR3 sequence is 16 residues long. Germline V gene sequence: CDR1 SEHNR, CDR2 FQNEAQ (reference sequence). Filled out from reference TRBV7-9 and TRBJ2-3, the complete variable domain reads DTGVSQNPRHKITKRGQNVTFRCDPISEHNRLYWYRQTLGQGPEFLTYFQNEAQLEKSRLLSDRFSAERPKGSFSTLEIQRTEQGDSAMYLCASSESSGRPADTQYFGPGTRLTVL.

This chain connects TRBV7-9 to TRBJ1-3; TCRdb designates TRBD1, a call that cannot be tested without DNA. CDR1 is SEHNR and CDR2 is FQNEAQ in the germline V gene (reference sequence). The CDR3 is made up of 14 amino acids. Here the CDR3 reads CASSSLGTQDTIYF.